This TCR beta chain is from a study of T cell changes during pregnancy in multiple sclerosis. Repertoires were generated with immunoSEQ multiplex PCR, while TCRdb's copy carries only in-frame clones and drops some. The top ten hold roughly 2.1% of the sample, which has 50,000 to 60,000 clones, 90% seen once. V was clipped by 4 bases and J by 4 bases, with 10 bases between them. CDR3 length: 13 amino acids. Germline CDR1 MNHNS, CDR2 SASEGT. Specimen: peripheral blood, collected in the first trimester of pregnancy. This TCR was recovered from a female donor in good health, enrolled as a control in a pregnancy study. The gene calls are TRBV6-1 and TRBJ1-1; no clear D. This chain's CDR3 is CASSAGGTTEAFF. The CDR3 region has the DNA TGTGCCAGCAGTGCTGGAGGTACCACTGAAGCTTTCTTT.